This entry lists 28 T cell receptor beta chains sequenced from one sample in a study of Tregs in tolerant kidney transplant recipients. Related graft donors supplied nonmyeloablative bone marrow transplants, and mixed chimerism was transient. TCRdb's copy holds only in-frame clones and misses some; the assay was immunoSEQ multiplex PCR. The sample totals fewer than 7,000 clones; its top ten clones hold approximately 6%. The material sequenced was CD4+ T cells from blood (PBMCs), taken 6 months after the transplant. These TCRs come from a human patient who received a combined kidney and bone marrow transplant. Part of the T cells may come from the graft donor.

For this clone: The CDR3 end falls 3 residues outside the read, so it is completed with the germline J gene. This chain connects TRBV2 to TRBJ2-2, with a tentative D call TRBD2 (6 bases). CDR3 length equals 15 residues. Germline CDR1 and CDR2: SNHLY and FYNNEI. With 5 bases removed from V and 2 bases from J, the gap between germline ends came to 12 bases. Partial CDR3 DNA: TGTGCCAGCAGTACAACCGGGACTAACACCGGGGAG. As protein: CASSTTGTNTGE. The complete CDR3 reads CASSTTGTNTGELFF.

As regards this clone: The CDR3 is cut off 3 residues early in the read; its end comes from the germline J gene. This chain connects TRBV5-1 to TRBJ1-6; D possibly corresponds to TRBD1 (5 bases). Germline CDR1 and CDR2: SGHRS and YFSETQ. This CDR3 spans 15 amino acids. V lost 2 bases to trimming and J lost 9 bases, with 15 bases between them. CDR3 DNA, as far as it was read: TGCGCCAGCAGCTTAAGGGAGGACACCGGTTCACCC. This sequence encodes CASSLREDTGSP. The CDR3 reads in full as CASSLREDTGSPLHF.

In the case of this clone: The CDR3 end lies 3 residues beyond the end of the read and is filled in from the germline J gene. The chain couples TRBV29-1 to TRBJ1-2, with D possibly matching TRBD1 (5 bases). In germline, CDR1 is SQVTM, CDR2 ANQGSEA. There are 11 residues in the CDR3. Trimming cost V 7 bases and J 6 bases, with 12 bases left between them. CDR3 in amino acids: CSGLGGDGYTF. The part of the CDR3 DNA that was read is TGCAGCGGATTAGGAGGGGATGGC.

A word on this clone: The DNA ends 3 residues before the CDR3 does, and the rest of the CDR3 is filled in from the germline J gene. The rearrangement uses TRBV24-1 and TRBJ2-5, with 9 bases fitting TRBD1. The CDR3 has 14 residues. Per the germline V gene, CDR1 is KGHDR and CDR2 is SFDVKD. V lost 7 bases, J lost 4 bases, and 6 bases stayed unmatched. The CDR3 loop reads CATRGTGLGETQYF. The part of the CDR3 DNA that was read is TGTGCCACCAGGGGGACAGGGTTAGGAGAGACC.

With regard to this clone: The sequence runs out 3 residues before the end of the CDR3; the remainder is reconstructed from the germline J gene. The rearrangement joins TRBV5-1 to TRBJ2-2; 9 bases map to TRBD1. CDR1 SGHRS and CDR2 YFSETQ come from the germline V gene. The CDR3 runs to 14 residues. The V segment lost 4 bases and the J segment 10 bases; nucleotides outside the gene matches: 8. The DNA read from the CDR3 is TGCGCCAGCAGCGCCGGGACAGGGAATGAGGAG. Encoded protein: CASSAGTGNEE. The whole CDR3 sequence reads CASSAGTGNEELFF.

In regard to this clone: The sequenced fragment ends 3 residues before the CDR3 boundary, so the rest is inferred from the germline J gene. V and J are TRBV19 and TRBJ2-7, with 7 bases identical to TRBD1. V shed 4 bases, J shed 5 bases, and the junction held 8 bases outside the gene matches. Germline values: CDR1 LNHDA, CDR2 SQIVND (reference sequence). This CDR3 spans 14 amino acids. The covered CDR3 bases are TGTGCCAGTAGTAGGTTTGCAGGGGGTAACGAG. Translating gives CASSRFAGGNE. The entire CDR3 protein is CASSRFAGGNEQYF. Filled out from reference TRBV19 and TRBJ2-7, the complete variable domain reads DGGITQSPKYLFRKEGQNVTLSCEQNLNHDAMYWYRQDPGQGLRLIYYSQIVNDFQKGDIAEGYSVSREKKESFPLTVTSAQKNPTAFYLCASSRFAGGNEQYFGPGTRLTVT.

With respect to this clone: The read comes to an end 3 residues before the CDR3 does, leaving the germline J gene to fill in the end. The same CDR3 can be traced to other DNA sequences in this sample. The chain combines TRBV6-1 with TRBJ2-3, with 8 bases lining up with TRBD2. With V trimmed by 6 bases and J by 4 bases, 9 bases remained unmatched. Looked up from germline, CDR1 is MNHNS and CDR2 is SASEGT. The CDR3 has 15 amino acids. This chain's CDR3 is CASSELSSGPDTQYF. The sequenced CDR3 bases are TGTGCCAGCAGCGAACTCTCTAGCGGGCCAGATACG.

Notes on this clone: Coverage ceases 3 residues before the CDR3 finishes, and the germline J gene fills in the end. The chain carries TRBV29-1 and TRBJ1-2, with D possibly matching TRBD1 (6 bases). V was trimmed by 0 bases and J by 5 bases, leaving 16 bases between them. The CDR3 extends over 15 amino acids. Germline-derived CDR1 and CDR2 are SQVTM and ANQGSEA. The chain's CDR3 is CSVEEGRRQGYGYTF. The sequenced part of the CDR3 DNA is TGCAGCGTTGAAGAAGGGAGGAGGCAGGGGTATGGC.

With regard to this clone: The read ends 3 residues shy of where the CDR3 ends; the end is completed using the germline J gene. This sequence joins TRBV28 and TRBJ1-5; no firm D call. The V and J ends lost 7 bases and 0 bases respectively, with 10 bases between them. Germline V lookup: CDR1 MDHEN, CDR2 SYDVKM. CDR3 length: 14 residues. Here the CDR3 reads CASTKTYSNQPQHF. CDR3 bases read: TGTGCCAGCACGAAAACCTATAGCAATCAGCCC.

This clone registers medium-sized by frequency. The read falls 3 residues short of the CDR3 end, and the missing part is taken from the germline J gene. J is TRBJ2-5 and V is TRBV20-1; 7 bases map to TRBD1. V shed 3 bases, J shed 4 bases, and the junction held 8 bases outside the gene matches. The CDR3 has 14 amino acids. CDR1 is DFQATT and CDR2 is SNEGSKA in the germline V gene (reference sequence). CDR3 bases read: TGCAGTGCTAGGATCAGGGGGAGTGGAGAGACC. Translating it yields CSARIRGSGET. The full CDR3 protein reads CSARIRGSGETQYF.

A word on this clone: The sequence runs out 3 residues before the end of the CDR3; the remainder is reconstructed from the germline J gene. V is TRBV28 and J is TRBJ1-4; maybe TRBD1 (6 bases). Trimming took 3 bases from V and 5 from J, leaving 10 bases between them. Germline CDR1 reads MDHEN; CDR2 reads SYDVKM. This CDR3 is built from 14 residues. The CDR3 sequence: CASSLGGRNEKLFF. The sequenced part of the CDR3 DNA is TGTGCCAGCAGTTTGGGGGGGCGGAATGAAAAA.

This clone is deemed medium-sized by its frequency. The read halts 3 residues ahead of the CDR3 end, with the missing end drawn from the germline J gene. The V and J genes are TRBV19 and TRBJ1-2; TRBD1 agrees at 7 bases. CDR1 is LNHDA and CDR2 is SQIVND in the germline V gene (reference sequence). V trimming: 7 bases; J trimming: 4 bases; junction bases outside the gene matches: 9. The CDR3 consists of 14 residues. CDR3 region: CASNPGQGGYGYTF. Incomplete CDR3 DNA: TGTGCCAGTAACCCCGGGCAGGGGGGCTATGGC.

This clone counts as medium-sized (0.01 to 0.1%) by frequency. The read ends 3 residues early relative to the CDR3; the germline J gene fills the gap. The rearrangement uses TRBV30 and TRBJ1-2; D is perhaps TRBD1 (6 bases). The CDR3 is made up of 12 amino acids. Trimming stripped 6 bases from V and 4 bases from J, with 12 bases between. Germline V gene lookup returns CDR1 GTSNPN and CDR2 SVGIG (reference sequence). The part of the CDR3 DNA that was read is TGTGCCTGTCGGGACAAGGGCTATGGC. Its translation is CACRDKGYG. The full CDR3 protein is CACRDKGYGYTF.

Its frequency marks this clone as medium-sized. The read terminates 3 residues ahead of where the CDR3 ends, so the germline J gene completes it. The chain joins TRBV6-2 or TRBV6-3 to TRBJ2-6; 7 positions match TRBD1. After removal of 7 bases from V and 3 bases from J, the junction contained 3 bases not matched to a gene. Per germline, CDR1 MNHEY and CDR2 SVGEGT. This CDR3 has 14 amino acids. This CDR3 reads CASNRGYGANVLTF. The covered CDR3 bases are TGTGCCAGCAACAGGGGTTATGGGGCCAACGTC.

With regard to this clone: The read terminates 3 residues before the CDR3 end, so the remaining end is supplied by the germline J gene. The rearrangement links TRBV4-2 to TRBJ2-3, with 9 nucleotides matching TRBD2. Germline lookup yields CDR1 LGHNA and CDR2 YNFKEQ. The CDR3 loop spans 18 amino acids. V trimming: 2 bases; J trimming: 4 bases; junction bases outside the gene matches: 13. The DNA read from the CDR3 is TGTGCCAGCAGCCAATACGGGCGGGAGGGCCTGGTTGCAGATACG. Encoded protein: CASSQYGREGLVADT. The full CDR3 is CASSQYGREGLVADTQYF.

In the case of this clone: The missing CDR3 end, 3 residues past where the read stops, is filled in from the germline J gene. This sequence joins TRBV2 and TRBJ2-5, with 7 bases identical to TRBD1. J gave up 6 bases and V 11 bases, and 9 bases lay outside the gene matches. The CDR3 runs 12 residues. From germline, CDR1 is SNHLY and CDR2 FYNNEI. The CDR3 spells CAGSQGPQTQYF. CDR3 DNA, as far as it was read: TGTGCCGGCTCACAGGGGCCACAGACC.

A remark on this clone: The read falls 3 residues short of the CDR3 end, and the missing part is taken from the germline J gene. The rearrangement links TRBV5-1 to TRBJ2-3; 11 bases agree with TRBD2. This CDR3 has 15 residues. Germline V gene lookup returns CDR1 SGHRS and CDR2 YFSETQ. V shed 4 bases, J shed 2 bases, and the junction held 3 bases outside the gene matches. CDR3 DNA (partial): TGCGCCAGCAGCATTAGCGGGGGGGACACAGATACG. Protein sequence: CASSISGGDTDT. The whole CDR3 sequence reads CASSISGGDTDTQYF. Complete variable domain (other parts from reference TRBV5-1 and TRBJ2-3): KAGVTQTPRYLIKTRGQQVTLSCSPISGHRSVSWYQQTPGQGLQFLFEYFSETQRNKGNFPGRFSGRQFSNSRSEMNVSTLELGDSALYLCASSISGGDTDTQYFGPGTRLTVL.

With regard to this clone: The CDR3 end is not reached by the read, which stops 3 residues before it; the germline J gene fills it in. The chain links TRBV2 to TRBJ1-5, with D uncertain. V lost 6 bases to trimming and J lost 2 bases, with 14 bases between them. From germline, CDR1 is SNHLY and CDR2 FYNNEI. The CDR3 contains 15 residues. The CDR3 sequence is CASRPIGPRNQPQHF. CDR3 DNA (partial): TGTGCCAGCAGACCCATTGGGCCCCGCAATCAGCCC.

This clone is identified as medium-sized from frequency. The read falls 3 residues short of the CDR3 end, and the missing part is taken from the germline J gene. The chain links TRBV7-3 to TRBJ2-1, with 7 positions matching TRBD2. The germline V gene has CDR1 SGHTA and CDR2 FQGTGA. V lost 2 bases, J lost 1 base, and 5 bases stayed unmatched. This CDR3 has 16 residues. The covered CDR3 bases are TGTGCCAGCAGCTTAGCGGGGACTAATTCCTACAATGAG. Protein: CASSLAGTNSYNE. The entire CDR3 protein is CASSLAGTNSYNEQFF.

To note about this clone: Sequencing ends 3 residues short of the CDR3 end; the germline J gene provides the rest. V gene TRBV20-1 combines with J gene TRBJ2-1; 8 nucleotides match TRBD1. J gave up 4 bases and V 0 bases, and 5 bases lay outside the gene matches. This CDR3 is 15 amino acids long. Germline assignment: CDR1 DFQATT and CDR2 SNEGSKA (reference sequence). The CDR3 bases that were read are TGCAGTGCTAGAGATCCAGGACAGGGTTACAATGAG. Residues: CSARDPGQGYNE. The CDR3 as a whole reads CSARDPGQGYNEQFF.

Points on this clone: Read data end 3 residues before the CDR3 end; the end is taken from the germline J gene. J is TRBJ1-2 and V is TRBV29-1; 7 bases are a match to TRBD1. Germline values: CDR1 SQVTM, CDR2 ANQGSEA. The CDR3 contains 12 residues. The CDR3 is CSVASGGGGYTF. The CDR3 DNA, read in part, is TGCAGCGTTGCCTCAGGGGGAGGCGGC.

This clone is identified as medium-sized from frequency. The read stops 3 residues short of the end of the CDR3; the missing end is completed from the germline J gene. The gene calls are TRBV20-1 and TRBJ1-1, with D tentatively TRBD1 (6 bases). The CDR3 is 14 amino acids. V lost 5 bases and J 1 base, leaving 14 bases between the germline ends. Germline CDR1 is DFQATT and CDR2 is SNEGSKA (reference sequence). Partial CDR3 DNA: TGCAGTGCTCAGTCTAACAGGGCGAACACTGAA. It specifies CSAQSNRANTE. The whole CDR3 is CSAQSNRANTEAFF.

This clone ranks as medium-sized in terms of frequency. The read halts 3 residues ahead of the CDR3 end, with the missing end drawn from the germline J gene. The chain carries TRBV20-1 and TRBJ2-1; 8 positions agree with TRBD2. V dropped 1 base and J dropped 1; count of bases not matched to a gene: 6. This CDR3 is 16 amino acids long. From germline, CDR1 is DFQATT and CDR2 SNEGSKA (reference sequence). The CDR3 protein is CSARVGLAGSYNEQFF. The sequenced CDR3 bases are TGCAGTGCTAGAGTGGGGCTAGCGGGTTCCTACAATGAG.

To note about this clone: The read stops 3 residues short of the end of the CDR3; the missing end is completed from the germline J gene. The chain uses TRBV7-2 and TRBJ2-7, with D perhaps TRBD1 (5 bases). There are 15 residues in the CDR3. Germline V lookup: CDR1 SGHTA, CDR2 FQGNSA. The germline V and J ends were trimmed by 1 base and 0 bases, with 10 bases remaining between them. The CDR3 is CASSLGGPNSYEQYF. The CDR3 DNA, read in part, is TGTGCCAGCAGCTTAGGGGGCCCAAACTCCTACGAG.

The covered CDR3 bases are TGTGCCACCAGTGATTCGGGCGGGTACCCTAGCACAGATACG. Its protein product is CATSDSGGYPSTDT. The full CDR3 reads CATSDSGGYPSTDTQYF. The chain is built from TRBV24-1 and TRBJ2-3; a possible D gene is TRBD2 (5 bases). The read terminates 3 residues ahead of where the CDR3 ends, so the germline J gene completes it. In germline, CDR1 is KGHDR, CDR2 SFDVKD. This CDR3 is built from 17 residues. V was shortened by 2 bases and J by 0 bases, with 14 bases between the two germline ends.

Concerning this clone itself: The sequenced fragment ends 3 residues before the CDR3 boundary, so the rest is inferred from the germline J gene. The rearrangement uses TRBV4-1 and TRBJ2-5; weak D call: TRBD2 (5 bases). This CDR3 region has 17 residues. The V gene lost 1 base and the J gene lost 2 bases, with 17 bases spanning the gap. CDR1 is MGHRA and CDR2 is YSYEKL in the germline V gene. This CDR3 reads CASSQGTVSRAQETQYF. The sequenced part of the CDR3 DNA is TGCGCCAGCAGCCAAGGGACGGTTTCGCGGGCGCAAGAGACC.

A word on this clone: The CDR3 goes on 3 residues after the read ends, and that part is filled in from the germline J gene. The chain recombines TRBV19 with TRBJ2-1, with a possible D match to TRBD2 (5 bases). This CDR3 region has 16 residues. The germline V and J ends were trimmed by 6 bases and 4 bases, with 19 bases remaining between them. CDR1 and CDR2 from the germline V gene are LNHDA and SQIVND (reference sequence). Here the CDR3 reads CASRRATSWGYNEQFF. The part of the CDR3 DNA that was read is TGTGCCAGTAGGCGGGCCACCTCCTGGGGTTACAATGAG.

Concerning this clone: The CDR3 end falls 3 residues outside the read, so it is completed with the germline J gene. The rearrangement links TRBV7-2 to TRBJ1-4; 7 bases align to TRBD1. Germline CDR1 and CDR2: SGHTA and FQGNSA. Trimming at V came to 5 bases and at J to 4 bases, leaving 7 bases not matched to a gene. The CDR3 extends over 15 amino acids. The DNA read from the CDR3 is TGTGCCAGCAGCGCTGCAGGGGGAAGTAATGAAAAA. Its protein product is CASSAAGGSNEK. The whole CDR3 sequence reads CASSAAGGSNEKLFF.